This TCR beta chain was observed in a study of molecular identifiers for immune sequencing clone quantification. TCRdb reprocessed the PCR reads via MiXCR and lists one record per CDR3 protein. The table records approximately 40,000 distinct CDR3 sequences, approximately 18% of them present only once. Naive CD8 T cell sorting was performed on the CD8+CD4-CCR7+CD45RA+ phenotype. The CDR3 runs 13 residues. CDR1 is SGHTA, CDR2 FQGNSA, per germline. V lost 5 bases and J lost 7; bases outside the gene matches: 6. This clonotype was seen at least ten times. Its matching antigen is unknown. Study results and limitations: Beyond 20 RNA copies, clones held over 99% of effector molecules, compared with under 1% in naive cells.

The V gene is TRBV7-2, the J gene TRBJ2-3, with 7 positions matching TRBD2. The sample taken for sequencing was naive CD8+ T cells from blood, with Jurkat cell RNA spiked in. The subset denotes: FACS-sorted CD8+CD4-CCR7+CD45RA+ naive T cells. This TCR was recovered from a human donor in good health. Some libraries in this study had Jurkat cell RNA spiked in. CDR3 sequence: CASSPTSTYTQYF. CDR3 DNA sequence: TGTGCCAGCAGCCCGACTAGCACCTATACGCAGTATTTT.